Listed here are 25 T cell receptor beta chains from one sample, sequenced in a study of cytomegalovirus exposure and HLA in healthy donors. This PCR relied on a set of 60 Vbeta primers and 13 Jbeta primers. Produced via immunoSEQ multiplex PCR; TCRdb's table is partial and in-frame only. The table lists fewer than 200,000 clones, around 82% of them singletons, with around 0.98% in the top ten. Sequenced sample: PBMCs. Receptors were obtained from a man in his thirties or forties in good health and CMV-seronegative.

DNA of the CDR3: TGTGCCAGCAAGGGACAGTCCTACAATGAGCAGTTCTTC. Translating it yields CASKGQSYNEQFF. The chain is built from TRBV2 and TRBJ2-1, with 7 bases identical to TRBD1. The CDR3 consists of 13 residues. Germline trimming cut 7 bases from V and 1 base from J; bases unmatched to any gene: 1. Germline V lookup: CDR1 SNHLY, CDR2 FYNNEI.

The chain links TRBV7-2 to TRBJ2-2, with 8 nucleotides matching TRBD2. CDR1 and CDR2 (germline): SGHTA, FQGNSA. This CDR3 comprises 18 residues. The V gene end was trimmed by 1 base and the J gene end by 4 bases; junction bases not matched to a gene: 11. In DNA, the CDR3 is TGTGCCAGCAGCTTAGTAGGGAGCGGGAGCTTGAGCACCGGGGAGCTGTTTTTT. Encoded protein: CASSLVGSGSLSTGELFF.

The CDR3: CASSTTLSSPFWEQYF. The CDR3 DNA follows: TGTGCCAGCAGCACCACCCTATCTAGCCCTTTCTGGGAGCAGTACTTC. V usage is TRBV11-2 and J usage is TRBJ2-7; maybe TRBD2 (5 bases). Germline V gives CDR1 SGHAT, CDR2 FQNNGV. Trimming removed 5 bases from V and 7 bases from J, with 24 bases in between. The CDR3 length is 16 residues. Full variable domain (missing parts from reference TRBV11-2 and TRBJ2-7): EAGVAQSPRYKIIEKRQSVAFWCNPISGHATLYWYQQILGQGPKLLIQFQNNGVVDDSQLPKDRFSAERLKGVDSTLKIQPAKLEDSAVYLCASSTTLSSPFWEQYFGPGTRLTVT.

This clone was counted a single time. This rearrangement joins TRBV5-4 to TRBJ1-2; D is possibly TRBD1 (5 bases). Deletions cut 0 bases from V and 6 bases from J, with 12 bases between. Germline V gene lookup returns CDR1 SGHNT and CDR2 YYREEE (reference sequence). This CDR3 has 14 amino acids. The CDR3 region is CASSLGTGQDGYTF. For the CDR3, the DNA is TGTGCCAGCAGCTTGGGAACAGGTCAGGATGGCTACACCTTC.

In this sample, this clone turned up a few times. The chain links TRBV10-3 to TRBJ2-5; D is possibly TRBD1 (5 bases). V lost 7 bases and J lost 3, with 6 bases in between. The CDR3 extends over 11 amino acids. CDR1 and CDR2 (germline): ENHRY, SYGVKD. This CDR3 is CAIKGKETQYF. In DNA form, the CDR3 reads TGTGCCATCAAGGGGAAAGAGACCCAGTACTTC.

The rearrangement uses TRBV2 and TRBJ1-5, with D maybe TRBD1 (5 bases). Germline V lookup: CDR1 SNHLY, CDR2 FYNNEI. The V and J ends lost 7 bases and 1 base respectively, with 8 bases between them. The CDR3 consists of 13 residues. CDR3: CASNGGSNQPQHF. CDR3 DNA: TGTGCCAGCAACGGGGGAAGCAATCAGCCCCAGCATTTT.

This chain's CDR3 is CASSEASAAGELFF. As DNA, the CDR3 is TGTGCCAGCAGTGAAGCTAGTGCCGCCGGGGAGCTGTTTTTT. The chain links TRBV6-1 to TRBJ2-2; D gene uncertain. CDR1 is MNHNS, CDR2 SASEGT, per germline. There are 14 residues in the CDR3. V gave up 0 bases and J gave up 6 bases, with 8 bases separating them.

The genes are TRBV5-1 and TRBJ2-3; 11 nucleotides agree with TRBD2. Germline loops: CDR1 SGHRS, CDR2 YFSETQ. The CDR3 has 17 amino acids. The J segment lost 5 bases and the V segment lost 4 bases, leaving 12 bases of the junction unmatched. This CDR3 reads CASSKKQTSGNEDTQYF. The CDR3 DNA follows: TGCGCCAGCAGCAAAAAACAGACTAGCGGGAATGAAGATACGCAGTATTTT.

The CDR3 DNA reads TGTGCCAGCAGTTACTCGATCCAGGCTGTCCACTATGGCTACACCTTC. It yields the protein CASSYSIQAVHYGYTF. The chain couples TRBV6-5 to TRBJ1-2; D is ambiguous. Germline loops: CDR1 MNHEY, CDR2 SVGAGI. The length of the CDR3 is 16 residues. V lost 0 bases and J 3 bases, leaving 14 bases between the germline ends.

The genes are TRBV4-3 and TRBJ2-2; TRBD2 matches at 7 bases. CDR1 and CDR2 (germline): LGHNA, YSLEER. V shed 0 bases, J shed 3 bases, and the junction held 7 bases outside the gene matches. This CDR3 contains 17 residues. The CDR3 DNA follows: TGCGCCAGCAGCCAAGATCGGGGAGGGCAAGACACCGGGGAGCTGTTTTTT. Translating gives CASSQDRGGQDTGELFF.

The chain employs TRBV10-3 and TRBJ1-2; weak D call: TRBD1 (6 bases). The CDR3 covers 13 residues. Germline loops: CDR1 ENHRY, CDR2 SYGVKD. V dropped 10 bases and J dropped 0 bases, with 12 bases sitting between them. CDR3 in DNA: TGTGCCACCCGGGACACCACTAACTATGGCTACACCTTC. Its translation: CATRDTTNYGYTF.

The J gene is TRBJ2-5, the V gene TRBV15, with a weak D call TRBD1 (5 bases). Trimming stripped 0 bases from V and 11 bases from J, with 13 bases between. The CDR3 extends over 13 amino acids. Germline CDR1 is LNHNV and CDR2 is YYDKDF (reference sequence). The chain's CDR3 is CATSREIGQGQYF. In nucleotides, the CDR3 is TGTGCCACCAGCAGAGAGATCGGGCAGGGACAGTACTTC.

Comment on this clone: Germline and junction disagree at one end, which may indicate a read error. The chain has TRBV5-5 and TRBJ1-1, with TRBD1 as a possible D gene (6 bases). This CDR3 comprises 15 residues. Germline lookup yields CDR1 SGHKS and CDR2 YYEKEE (reference sequence). In DNA form, the CDR3 reads TGTGCCAGCAGCCTGGAAGCACAGGGTTACACTGAAGCTTCCTTT. It specifies CASSLEAQGYTEASF.

The rearrangement uses TRBV5-1 and TRBJ1-1, with 7 nucleotides matching TRBD1. J was trimmed by 1 base and V by 5 bases; bases with no gene match: 20. CDR1 and CDR2 (germline): SGHRS, YFSETQ. The CDR3 spans 19 residues. The CDR3: CASSPLPGQILNPNTEAFF. Here the CDR3 DNA reads TGCGCCAGCAGTCCCCTCCCGGGACAGATCCTCAACCCGAACACTGAAGCTTTCTTT.

The V call is TRBV12-5, the J call TRBJ2-2, with TRBD2 as a possible D gene (6 bases). V lost 8 bases and J 6 bases, leaving 16 bases between the germline ends. Germline CDR1 LGHNT, CDR2 FRNRAP. The CDR3 is 14 residues long. The DNA for the CDR3 is TGTGCTAGTCAGAGAACTGGGGAGGCCGGGGAGCTGTTTTTT. It codes for CASQRTGEAGELFF. Full variable domain (rest looked up from reference TRBV12-5 and TRBJ2-2): DARVTQTPRHKVTEMGQEVTMRCQPILGHNTVFWYRQTMMQGLELLAYFRNRAPLDDSGMPKDRFSAEMPDATLATLKIQPSEPRDSAVYFCASQRTGEAGELFFGEGSRLTVL.

There are a few counts of this clone. The chain joins TRBV6-5 to TRBJ1-1; tentatively, D is TRBD1 (6 bases). The germline V gene has CDR1 MNHEY and CDR2 SVGAGI. The CDR3 consists of 14 residues. The V and J ends lost 7 bases and 4 bases respectively, with 16 bases between them. Written as DNA, the CDR3 is TGTGCCAGCAAGGTGGGGGGGCTCAGCACTGAAGCTTTCTTT. Translated: CASKVGGLSTEAFF.

Note on this clone: A read error may account for a junction end that differs from germline. The CDR3 is CASSFTGRINF. CDR3 nucleotides: TGTGCCAGCAGCTTTACGGGGAGGATTAATTTT. J is TRBJ1-3 and V is TRBV5-8, with unresolved D. CDR1 and CDR2 (germline): SGHTS, YDEGEE. The CDR3 spans 11 residues.

The J gene is TRBJ2-3, the V gene TRBV27; TRBD2 aligns across 8 bases. The CDR3 totals 16 residues. V was pared by 5 bases and J by 0 bases, with 7 bases of the junction left unmatched. Germline assignment: CDR1 MNHEY and CDR2 SMNVEV (reference sequence). Here the CDR3 reads CASSLDSGKSTDTQYF. The CDR3 DNA is TGTGCCAGCAGTCTCGATAGCGGGAAGAGCACAGATACGCAGTATTTT.

The rearrangement uses TRBV30 and TRBJ1-6, with TRBD1 matching 9 bases. Trimming at V came to 1 base and at J to 3 bases, leaving 10 bases not matched to a gene. Per the germline V gene, CDR1 is GTSNPN and CDR2 is SVGIG (reference sequence). This CDR3 contains 18 residues. This CDR3 reads CAWSARTGEEFYNSPLHF. The CDR3 DNA is TGTGCCTGGAGTGCCCGGACAGGGGAAGAATTCTATAATTCACCCCTCCACTTT.

The V gene is TRBV4-2, the J gene TRBJ1-2; D may be TRBD1 (6 bases). V was clipped by 2 bases and J by 2 bases, with 12 bases between them. Germline V CDR1 and CDR2: LGHNA, YNFKEQ. The CDR3 runs to 15 residues. The CDR3 reads CASSQPDRMNYGYTF. The CDR3, as DNA: TGTGCCAGCAGCCAACCCGACAGGATGAACTATGGCTACACCTTC.

This chain links TRBV30 with TRBJ2-1, with TRBD2 matching over 10 bases. CDR3 length: 17 residues. Looked up from germline, CDR1 is GTSNPN and CDR2 is SVGIG (reference sequence). Trimming removed 2 bases from V and 0 bases from J; junction bases left unmatched: 7. The CDR3 region is CAWSTLSGGSSYNEQFF. For the CDR3, the DNA is TGTGCCTGGAGTACCCTTAGCGGGGGGAGCTCCTACAATGAGCAGTTCTTC.

The CDR3 DNA follows: TGTGCCAGCAGTTTCGCCACGAAACAGGGTTTTGGCTACACCTTC. It translates to CASSFATKQGFGYTF. This chain connects TRBV28 to TRBJ1-2, with D perhaps matching TRBD1 (6 bases). The CDR3 is made up of 15 amino acids. In germline, CDR1 is MDHEN, CDR2 SYDVKM. With 3 bases removed from V and 7 bases from J, the gap between germline ends came to 18 bases.

The V call is TRBV6-1, the J call TRBJ1-4; D may be TRBD1 (5 bases). The CDR3 has 15 residues. Per germline, CDR1 MNHNS and CDR2 SASEGT. Deletions cut 0 bases from V and 7 bases from J, with 12 bases between. The CDR3 protein is CASSEARGSGEKLFF. In DNA form, the CDR3 reads TGTGCCAGCAGTGAAGCACGGGGGTCGGGTGAAAAACTGTTTTTT.

The CDR3 loop is CASEGATEAFF. For the CDR3, the DNA is TGTGCCAGCGAGGGGGCCACTGAAGCTTTCTTT. The V call is TRBV28, the J call TRBJ1-1, with 7 bases fitting TRBD1. There are 11 residues in the CDR3. V lost 8 bases, J lost 4 bases, and 1 base stayed unmatched. Germline V gives CDR1 MDHEN, CDR2 SYDVKM.

J is TRBJ2-5 and V is TRBV4-1; 11 bases map to TRBD2. This CDR3 has 15 amino acids. Germline CDR1 MGHRA, CDR2 YSYEKL. The V gene end was trimmed by 6 bases and the J gene end by 2 bases; junction bases not matched to a gene: 5. The CDR3 sequence is CASRDTSGRQETQYF. The CDR3 coding sequence is TGCGCCAGCAGAGATACTAGCGGGAGACAAGAGACCCAGTACTTC.